Listed here is a single T cell receptor (beta chain). The data are from a study of blood T cell repertoires in COVID-19. Trimming shortened V by 2 bases and J by 0 bases, and 10 bases separated the two germline ends. Per the germline V gene, CDR1 is MNHEY and CDR2 is SMNVEV (reference sequence). The CDR3 runs 15 residues. In the original processing: Nucleated cell number was recorded as an estimate derived from reference gene primer amplification. TCRdb keeps only in-frame clones here, not all; method: immunoSEQ multiplex PCR. V and J calls and clone size are given by that table; D and trimming were obtained from the DNA. The sample has 250,000 to 400,000 clones, roughly 90% seen once. Followed longitudinally, the Seattle patients had been enrolled during active infection.

Input material: peripheral blood. This sequence was found in a woman aged 25 to 45 with COVID-19, enrolled during active disease. This rearrangement joins TRBV27 to TRBJ1-1, with no clear D. CDR3 DNA: TGTGCCAGCAGTTTAAGCGACTACCTGAACACTGAAGCTTTCTTT. This codes for CASSLSDYLNTEAFF.